This T cell receptor (beta chain) was captured in a study of beta chain features in type 1 diabetes. Study-wide results and limits: Any HLA type influence on TCRB rearrangement was left unresolved here.

Heparinised blood was drawn once per donor, averaging about 116 mL. A remark on this clone: What it binds is unknown.

TCRB transcripts that were expressed got sequenced, as all of the isolated RNA had been reverse transcribed. Clones were read by immunoSEQ multiplex PCR, and TCRdb kept only the in-frame ones, dropping some. The table has 250,000 or so clones, less than 35% seen once. The CDR3 has 14 amino acids. Trimming cost V 5 bases and J 9 bases, with 17 bases left between them. The germline CDR1 and CDR2 sequences are MNHEY and SMNVEV (reference sequence). The sequence came from a man aged 25 to 45 in good health. The sample comprised central memory CD4+ T cells from blood. The chain couples TRBV27 to TRBJ2-4, with a possible D match to TRBD2 (6 bases). The CDR3 DNA follows: TGTGCCAGCAGTCCCAACCCCGGGGGTGCCATTCAGTACTTC. Translating gives CASSPNPGGAIQYF.